This TCR beta chain was profiled in a study of PD-1 blockade in mismatch repair-deficient tumors. Regarding this clone: Its antigen is still unknown.

Study-level points and caveats: Rapid post-treatment expansion, then contraction, generally preceding radiologic response, marked tumor-resident clones.

Method: immunoSEQ multiplex PCR; TCRdb's copy keeps in-frame clones and lacks some. The sample consists of 100,000 to 150,000 clones, more than 85% of them appearing once. CDR3 length equals 11 residues. V dropped 6 bases and J dropped 9 bases, with 9 bases sitting between them. Germline V lookup: CDR1 MNHEY, CDR2 SMNVEV (reference sequence). This sequence joins TRBV27 and TRBJ2-1; D may be TRBD2 (5 bases). The sequence was collected from an adult with mismatch repair-deficient cancer. This material consisted of peripheral blood, taken 44 weeks after starting pembrolizumab. CDR3 nucleotide sequence: TGTGCCAGCAGACGGGGTGGTGAGCAGTTCTTC. This sequence encodes CASRRGGEQFF.